The next 5 T cell receptor delta chains were all read from a single sample in a study of human gamma delta and Vdelta1 T cells. Their antigens remain unidentified. TCRdb repeated clone calling on the PCR reads with CATT. The repertoire holds thousands of delta-chain clones, 30% to 45% seen once, with about 6.2% in the top ten. The specimen was Vdelta1 gamma-delta T cells from blood grown in culture (DOT cells). These receptors originate from a human donor in good health.

The chain combines TRDV1 with TRDJ1; 8 positions agree with TRDD3. With V trimmed by 4 bases and J by 0 bases, 19 bases remained unmatched. Germline loops: CDR1 TSWWSYY, CDR2 QGS. CDR3 length: 20 amino acids. In DNA form, the CDR3 reads TGTGCTCTTGGGGCCCCTTCTCACACTGGGGGTCTTCAGGACACCGATAAACTCATCTTT. Its translation: CALGAPSHTGGLQDTDKLIF.

This clone was observed a few times. V gene TRDV1 combines with J gene TRDJ1; 9 bases fit TRDD3. Germline CDR1 reads TSWWSYY; CDR2 reads QGS. V was clipped by 5 bases and J by 6 bases; unmatched bases: 25. The CDR3 sequence is 20 residues long. As DNA, the CDR3 is TGTGCTCTTGGGAAAGGGGGCCCCTGGGGGATCTCAAACGGCCCTCATAAACTCATCTTT. This sequence encodes CALGKGGPWGISNGPHKLIF.

The J gene is TRDJ1, the V gene TRDV1; TRDD3 matches 8 bases. This CDR3 is 20 amino acids long. Looked up from germline, CDR1 is TSWWSYY and CDR2 is QGS. The junction had 20 bases not matched to a gene; V was cut back by 5 bases and J by 0 bases. CDR3 amino acids: CALGTEGALPWGTYTDKLIF. CDR3 coding DNA: TGTGCTCTTGGGACGGAAGGTGCCCTACCCTGGGGGACTTACACCGATAAACTCATCTTT.

The rearrangement uses TRDV1 and TRDJ1, with TRDD3 matching 13 bases. In germline, CDR1 is TSWWSYY, CDR2 QGS. This CDR3 region has 27 residues. Trimming took 0 bases from V and 7 from J; bases not matched to a gene: 38. The CDR3 here is CALGELRPAFLRESIGVLGDTPGKLIF. The DNA of the CDR3 is TGTGCTCTTGGGGAACTACGCCCGGCCTTCCTACGAGAGAGTATTGGAGTACTGGGGGATACGCCCGGTAAACTCATCTTT.

A note on this clone: A far larger clone is a single base away, which makes a read error likely. This chain links TRDV1 with TRDJ1; 7 bases are shared with TRDD3. In germline, CDR1 is TSWWSYY, CDR2 QGS. The CDR3 extends over 17 amino acids. The CDR3 protein is CALGEISSEGYTDKRIF. The CDR3 nucleotides are TGTGCTCTTGGGGAAATTTCCTCCGAGGGATACACCGATAAACGCATCTTT.